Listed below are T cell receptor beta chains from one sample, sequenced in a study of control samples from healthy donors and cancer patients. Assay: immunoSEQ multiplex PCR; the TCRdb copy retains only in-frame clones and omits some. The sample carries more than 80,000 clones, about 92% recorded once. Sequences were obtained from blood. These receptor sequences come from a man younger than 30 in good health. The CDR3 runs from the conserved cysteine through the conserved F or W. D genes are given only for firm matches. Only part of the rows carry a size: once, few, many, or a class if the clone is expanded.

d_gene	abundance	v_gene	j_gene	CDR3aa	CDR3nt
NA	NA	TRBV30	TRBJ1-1	CAWSVRAGAEAFF	TGTGCCTGGAGTGTACGGGCGGGAGCTGAAGCTTTCTTT
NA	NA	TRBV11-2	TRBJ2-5	CASSLSEVAPGTQYF	TGTGCCAGCAGTCTGAGCGAGGTAGCCCCGGGGACCCAGTACTTC
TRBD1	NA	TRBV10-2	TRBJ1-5	CASSEGLGQGDNQPQHF	TGCGCCAGCAGTGAAGGCTTAGGACAGGGTGACAACCAGCCCCAGCATTTT
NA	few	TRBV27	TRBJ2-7	CASSPILRHHEQYF	TGTGCCAGCAGCCCCATACTTAGGCACCACGAGCAGTACTTC
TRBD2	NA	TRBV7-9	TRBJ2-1	CASSLAASGGAYNEQFF	TGTGCCAGCAGCTTAGCGGCTAGCGGGGGAGCTTACAATGAGCAGTTCTTC
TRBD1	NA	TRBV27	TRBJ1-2	CASSSGDSLIYGYTF	TGTGCCAGCAGTTCAGGGGACAGTTTAATCTATGGCTACACCTTC
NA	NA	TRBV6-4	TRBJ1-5	CASSDSAGKGQPQHF	TGTGCCAGCAGTGACTCGGCAGGGAAGGGTCAGCCCCAGCATTTT
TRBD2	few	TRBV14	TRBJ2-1	CASSQEGPLGGSSYNEQFF	TGTGCCAGCAGCCAAGAGGGGCCCCTTGGCGGGAGCTCCTACAATGAGCAGTTCTTC
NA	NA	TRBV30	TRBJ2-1	CAWTPVGSSYNEQFF	TGTGCCTGGACCCCCGTGGGGTCCTCCTACAATGAGCAGTTCTTC
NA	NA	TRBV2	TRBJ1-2	CASSDDPDYGYTF	TGTGCCAGCAGTGACGACCCGGACTATGGCTACACCTTC
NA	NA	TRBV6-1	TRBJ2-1	CASSDYADFYNEQFF	TGTGCCAGCAGTGATTATGCCGACTTCTACAATGAGCAGTTCTTC
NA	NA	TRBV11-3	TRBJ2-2	CASSNPGRNTGELFF	TGTGCCAGCAGCAACCCCGGAAGGAACACCGGGGAGCTGTTTTTT
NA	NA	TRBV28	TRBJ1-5	CASSFSENSNQPQHF	TGTGCCAGCAGTTTTAGCGAGAATAGCAATCAGCCCCAGCATTTT
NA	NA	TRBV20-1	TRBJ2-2	CSASVPGELFF	TGCAGTGCTAGTGTCCCCGGGGAGCTGTTTTTT
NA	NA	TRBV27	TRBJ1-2	CASSLSGALGYTF	TGTGCCAGCAGTTTATCCGGGGCTCTCGGCTACACCTTC
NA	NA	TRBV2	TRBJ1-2	CASSGSGPKTYGYTF	TGTGCCAGCAGCGGCTCGGGGCCCAAGACTTATGGCTACACCTTC
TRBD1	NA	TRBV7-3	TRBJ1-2	CASSLGTVDGYTF	TGTGCCAGCAGCTTAGGGACAGTGGATGGCTACACCTTC
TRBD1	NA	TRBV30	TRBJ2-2	CAWRQGAHTGELFF	TGTGCCTGGAGGCAGGGGGCCCACACCGGGGAGCTGTTTTTT
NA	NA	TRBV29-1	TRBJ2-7	CGVATVSYEQYF	TGCGGAGTAGCTACAGTCTCCTACGAGCAGTACTTC
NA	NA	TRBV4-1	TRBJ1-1	CATGGLYTEAFF	TGCGCCACCGGGGGCCTGTATACTGAAGCTTTCTTT
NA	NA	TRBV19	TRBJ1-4	CASSIGTTNEKLFF	TGTGCCAGTAGTATAGGAACAACTAATGAAAAACTGTTTTTT
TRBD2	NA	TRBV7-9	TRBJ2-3	CASNPSGMQDTQYF	TGTGCCAGCAACCCTAGCGGGATGCAAGATACGCAGTATTTT
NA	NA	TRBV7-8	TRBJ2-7	CASSLPGFGRASEQYF	TGTGCCAGCAGCTTACCCGGTTTTGGGCGGGCCTCCGAGCAGTACTTC
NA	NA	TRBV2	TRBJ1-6	CASRVQGSYNSPLHF	TGTGCCAGCAGAGTCCAGGGGTCCTATAATTCACCCCTCCACTTT
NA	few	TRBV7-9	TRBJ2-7	CASSSSSYEQYF	TGTGCCAGCAGCTCTAGCTCCTACGAGCAGTACTTC
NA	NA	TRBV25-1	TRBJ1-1	CASSKGVGTEAFF	TGTGCCAGCAGTAAGGGGGTTGGGACTGAAGCTTTCTTT
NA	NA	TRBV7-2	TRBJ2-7	CASSYKPAEQYF	TGTGCCAGCAGCTATAAGCCCGCCGAGCAGTACTTC
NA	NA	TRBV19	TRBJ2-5	CASSMGLQETQYF	TGTGCCAGTAGTATGGGCCTGCAAGAGACCCAGTACTTC
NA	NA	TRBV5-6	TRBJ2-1	CASSLGLVGDEQFF	TGTGCCAGCAGCTTGGGGCTGGTTGGGGATGAGCAGTTCTTC
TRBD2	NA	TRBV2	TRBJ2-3	CATRQTPGGDTQYF	TGTGCCACCCGCCAAACCCCGGGGGGAGATACGCAGTATTTT
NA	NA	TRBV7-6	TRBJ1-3	CASRPGIRADGNTIYF	TGTGCCAGCAGACCAGGGATTAGGGCAGACGGAAACACCATATATTTT
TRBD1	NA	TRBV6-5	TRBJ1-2	CASSYSLTGRGYTF	TGTGCCAGCAGTTACTCTCTGACAGGGAGAGGCTACACCTTC
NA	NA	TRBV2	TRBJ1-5	CASSDPGGNQPQHF	TGTGCCAGCAGTGATCCAGGGGGCAATCAGCCCCAGCATTTT
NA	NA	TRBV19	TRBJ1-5	CASSIRGWVSVSNQPQHF	TGTGCCAGTAGTATTCGAGGCTGGGTTTCGGTTTCCAATCAGCCCCAGCATTTT
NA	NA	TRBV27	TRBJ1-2	CASSLTGATYGYTF	TGTGCCAGCAGTTTAACGGGGGCTACTTATGGCTACACCTTC
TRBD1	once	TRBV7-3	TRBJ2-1	CASSLMGQGARNEQFF	TGTGCCAGCAGCTTAATGGGACAGGGGGCCAGGAATGAGCAGTTCTTC
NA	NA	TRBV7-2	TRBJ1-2	CASSLVTGAQNYGYTF	TGTGCCAGCAGCTTAGTAACGGGGGCCCAAAACTATGGCTACACCTTC
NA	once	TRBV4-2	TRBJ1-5	CASSQDRGGGQPQHF	TGTGCCAGCAGCCAAGATAGGGGGGGCGGGCAGCCCCAGCATTTT
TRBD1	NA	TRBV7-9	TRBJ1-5	CASSRSTGFDQPQHF	TGTGCCAGCAGCCGATCGACAGGGTTCGATCAGCCCCAGCATTTT
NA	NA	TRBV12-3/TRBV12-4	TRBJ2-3	CASSLTDTQYF	TGTGCCAGCAGTTTAACAGATACGCAGTATTTT
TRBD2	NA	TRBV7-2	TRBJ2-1	CASSLGASGSVGNEQFF	TGTGCCAGCAGCTTAGGAGCTAGCGGGAGCGTGGGGAATGAGCAGTTCTTC
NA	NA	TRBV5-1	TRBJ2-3	CASSLGGNADTQYF	TGCGCCAGCAGCTTGGGGGGGAACGCAGATACGCAGTATTTT
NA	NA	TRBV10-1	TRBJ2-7	CASSEVAGRSYEQYF	TGCGCCAGCAGTGAGGTGGCCGGTCGCTCCTACGAGCAGTACTTC